The present TCR beta chain was sequenced within a study of CD8 T cells in ankylosing spondylitis. Comment on this clonotype: Its antigen is still unknown.

Broader study findings: According to the report, clones linked to the disease were significantly enriched in matched synovial fluid samples taken from ankylosing spondylitis patients. Disease-linked clones were CD8+ and relatively rare in peripheral blood. A TCR beta motif of seven or eight highly homologous variants appeared characteristic of ankylosing spondylitis blood.

It was by quantitative 5'-RACE with molecular barcodes that TCR beta libraries were made. TCRdb reprocessed the 5' RACE reads via MiXCR and lists one record per CDR3 protein. Of some 87,000 distinct CDR3 sequences in the sample, around 30% were seen once. CDR1 MNHEY and CDR2 SMNVEV come from the germline V gene (reference sequence). Trimming removed 0 bases from V and 5 bases from J, with 11 bases in between. The CDR3 covers 15 residues. Sequencing input: blood, either unsorted or a sorted T cell fraction (not recorded which). The sequence was obtained from a male donor with ankylosing spondylitis or in good health (not recorded which). This chain joins TRBV27 and TRBJ1-5; D may be TRBD1 (5 bases). The CDR3 DNA is TGTGCCAGCAGTTTATCTCCGGACATATATCAGCCCCAGCATTTT. The encoded protein is CASSLSPDIYQPQHF.